This T cell receptor (beta chain) was identified during a study of regulatory T cells in long-lasting Graves disease. Turning to this clonotype: The antigen is unknown.

Arm-PCR of CDR3 regions with iRepertoire HTBI primers generated TCR beta libraries. In the authors' workflow: Across the samples, identification revealed roughly 56 TRBV and over 12 TRBJ segments. TCRdb analysed the multiplex PCR reads with MiXCR anew, one entry per CDR3 protein. The authors' filters were not applied to this entry. Of roughly 470,000 distinct CDR3 sequences in the sample, roughly 20% were seen once. The germline V gene encodes CDR1 SGHRS and CDR2 YFSETQ. This CDR3 contains 17 residues. V lost 2 bases and J 2 bases, leaving 18 bases between the germline ends. Study-level points and caveats: Persistent disease preferred TRBV28, TRBJ1-2 and TRBJ2-5. Persistent Graves' patients showed a TCR diversity that was lower than that of newly diagnosed ones.

The time point denotes: persistent/refractory GD, antithyroid drugs over 5 years with positive TRAb. PBMC RNA served as the TCR library source. The chain has TRBV5-1 and TRBJ2-3, with D unresolved. This TCR derives from a female donor with Graves disease. Sequencing used peripheral blood mononuclear cells (PBMCs), obtained when the disease was refractory, from a patient treated with antithyroid drugs. The CDR3 nucleotides read TGCGCCAGCAGCTTTTTTTCCGACGGAGTCTCCACAGATACGCAGTATTTT. Translation: CASSFFSDGVSTDTQYF.